Given below is one TCR beta chain in context. The method was immunoSEQ multiplex PCR; TCRdb's version includes in-frame clones alone and lacks a portion of them. In the table there are hundreds of thousands of clones, around 87% of which are singletons. There are 16 residues in the CDR3. Losses at the gene ends were 4 bases for V and 2 bases for J; bases not matched to a gene: 8. Per germline, CDR1 SGHRS and CDR2 YFSETQ. The data belong to a study of shared T cell receptors in the human thymus. The same data also contributed to another study, on human thymus T cells. As that study records: The study used thymus tissue resected during corrective heart surgery. Thymic and blood repertoires seemed to favor certain V and J genes. Related research reported highly overlapping thymic repertoires among unrelated individuals.

This chain joins TRBV5-1 and TRBJ2-7, with 11 bases lining up with TRBD2. The clonotype was recovered from a boy younger than two with a congenital heart defect. The source material was thymocytes. Here the CDR3 DNA reads TGCGCCAGCAGCCACCCTACTAGCGGGAGTACCTACGAGCAGTACTTC. Its translation: CASSHPTSGSTYEQYF. Based on the CDR3 plus reference TRBV5-1 and TRBJ2-7, the full variable domain is KAGVTQTPRYLIKTRGQQVTLSCSPISGHRSVSWYQQTPGQGLQFLFEYFSETQRNKGNFPGRFSGRQFSNSRSEMNVSTLELGDSALYLCASSHPTSGSTYEQYFGPGTRLTVT.